The present T cell receptor beta chain was sequenced within a study of blood T cell repertoires in COVID-19. Study-level background: Sites across the United States, Italy and Spain contributed samples from acute and convalescent COVID-19. Sample material is recorded as cDNA or gDNA derived from T cells, B-cell-depleted T cells, or PBMCs.

Germline values: CDR1 SGHTA, CDR2 FQGTGA. Trimming stripped 3 bases from V and 0 bases from J, with 9 bases between. The CDR3 is made up of 15 amino acids. How the authors handled the data: The authors estimated nucleated cell counts from reference gene primer amplification. The repertoire was sequenced with immunoSEQ multiplex PCR; TCRdb's copy has only in-frame clones and lacks some. V and J calls and clone size come straight from that table; D and trimming were deduced from the DNA. The table shows 50,000 to 70,000 clones, with over 80% occurring only once. The specimen was peripheral blood. The clonotype originates from a human donor with active COVID-19. The donor label of this sample is uncertain. The chain is built from TRBV7-3 and TRBJ2-1; D is perhaps TRBD2 (7 bases). CDR3 nucleotides: TGTGCCAGCAGCTTTGCGGGGGCCTCCTACAATGAGCAGTTCTTC. It translates to CASSFAGASYNEQFF. Complete variable domain (other parts from reference TRBV7-3 and TRBJ2-1): GAGVSQTPSNKVTEKGKYVELRCDPISGHTALYWYRQSLGQGPEFLIYFQGTGAADDSGLPNDRFFAVRPEGSVSTLKIQRTERGDSAVYLCASSFAGASYNEQFFGPGTRLTVL.